The 9 T cell receptor beta chains below were found in one sample sequenced in a study of CD8 T cells in Susac syndrome. The authors reverse transcribed roughly 0.5 to 1 ug RNA with random hexamers. TCRdb ran MiXCR on the immunoSEQ multiplex PCR reads and lists one entry per CDR3 protein. Of 250,000 to 300,000 distinct CDR3 sequences listed, 70% to 90% are singletons. Source material: CD8+ T cells from PBMCs. Source of these receptors: a human donor with multiple sclerosis.

This chain's CDR3 is CASSGTIATDTQYF. As DNA, the CDR3 is TGTGCCAGCAGCGGGACTATAGCAACAGATACGCAGTATTTT. The chain joins TRBV9 to TRBJ2-3, with D possibly TRBD2 on 6 matching bases. V lost 3 bases and J lost 3, with 11 bases in between. CDR3 length equals 14 residues. Germline V gene data show CDR1 as SGDLS and CDR2 as YYNGEE.

The V gene is TRBV6-5, the J gene TRBJ1-2; a possible D gene is TRBD1 (5 bases). In germline, CDR1 is MNHEY, CDR2 SVGAGI. This CDR3 comprises 14 residues. Trimming shortened V by 6 bases and J by 4 bases, and 15 bases separated the two germline ends. As DNA, the CDR3 is TGTGCCAGCAGACAGACAGAAACAGTCTATGGCTACACCTTC. Translated, it gives CASRQTETVYGYTF.

V and J are TRBV29-1 and TRBJ2-1; a possible D gene is TRBD2 (5 bases). There are 14 residues in the CDR3. V lost 4 bases, J lost 0 bases, and 10 bases lay in between. Germline CDR1 SQVTM, CDR2 ANQGSEA. CDR3 loop: CSVGIGSSYNEQFF. The CDR3 nucleotides read TGCAGCGTTGGAATAGGGAGCTCCTACAATGAGCAGTTCTTC.

The genes are TRBV19 and TRBJ1-1; D not resolved. CDR3 size: 13 residues. Between the trimmed V and J ends, which lost 8 bases and 0 bases, there was a span of 10 bases. The germline gives CDR1 LNHDA, CDR2 SQIVND (reference sequence). CDR3 region: CASLGTLNTEAFF. The CDR3 DNA reads TGTGCCAGTCTTGGAACGCTGAACACTGAAGCTTTCTTT.

This clonotype was detected a few times. A junction boundary mismatches the germline segment, possibly from a read error. The chain uses TRBV7-7 and TRBJ2-5; D is uncertain. Germline values: CDR1 SSHAT, CDR2 FNYEAQ (reference sequence). This CDR3 comprises 12 residues. DNA for the CDR3: TGTGCTAGCAGCTTAGAGCGAGAGACCCAGTACTTC. Translation: CASSLERETQYF.

J is TRBJ2-3 and V is TRBV25-1; 7 bases align to TRBD2. The CDR3 loop spans 17 amino acids. Germline CDR1 is MGHDK and CDR2 is SYGVNS. V was pared by 5 bases and J by 8 bases, with 19 bases of the junction left unmatched. The CDR3 loop reads CASSPDTNFGGSVTQYF. CDR3 bases: TGTGCCAGCAGTCCCGATACCAATTTCGGGGGGAGTGTTACGCAGTATTTT.

This clonotype is a singleton in its sample. The V and J genes are TRBV27 and TRBJ1-1; unclear D gene. Trimming left V 3 bases short and J 2 bases short, with 10 bases between. CDR1 MNHEY and CDR2 SMNVEV come from the germline V gene (reference sequence). The CDR3 consists of 14 residues. The CDR3 sequence: CASSFNLDNTEAFF. The CDR3 DNA sequence: TGTGCCAGCAGTTTCAACCTGGACAACACTGAAGCTTTCTTT.

V is TRBV24-1 and J is TRBJ2-1; unclear D gene. CDR3 length: 14 residues. V shed 3 bases and J shed 3 bases, with 8 bases lying between them. Looked up from germline, CDR1 is KGHDR and CDR2 is SFDVKD. CDR3 sequence reads: CATSDPRFYNEQFF. The CDR3, as DNA: TGTGCCACCAGTGATCCCCGCTTCTACAATGAGCAGTTCTTC.

Only a few counts were recorded for this clonotype. V usage is TRBV14 and J usage is TRBJ2-7; D may be TRBD2 (5 bases). CDR3 size: 12 residues. The V end was cut by 0 bases, the J end by 6 bases, with 6 bases between. Germline CDR1 reads SGHDN; CDR2 reads FVKESK. The CDR3 protein is CASSQDGVEQYF. The CDR3 DNA follows: TGTGCCAGCAGCCAAGACGGGGTCGAGCAGTACTTC.